This T cell receptor beta chain was observed in a study of blood T cell repertoires in COVID-19. Study as a whole: Sample material is recorded as cDNA or gDNA derived from T cells, B-cell-depleted T cells, or PBMCs.

How the authors handled the data: Reference gene primer amplification gave nucleated cell count estimates. The table came from immunoSEQ multiplex PCR; TCRdb's copy has only in-frame clones and leaves some out. Clonal size and the V and J genes are those of that table, whereas D and trimming came from the DNA. The sample gives 150,000 to 200,000 clones, 65% to 90% of which show up once; more than 7.5% is in the top ten. Germline V CDR1 and CDR2: MGHDK, SYGVNS. The length of the CDR3 is 14 residues. With 3 bases removed from V and 4 bases from J, the gap between germline ends came to 12 bases. Source material: peripheral blood. This TCR derives from a man aged 50-59 years with active or convalescent COVID-19. The chain joins TRBV25-1 to TRBJ2-5, with D tentatively TRBD1 (5 bases). The CDR3 protein is CASSDRKGPETQYF. For the CDR3, the DNA is TGTGCCAGCAGTGATAGAAAGGGGCCAGAGACCCAGTACTTC. The variable domain in full, with the rest retrieved from reference TRBV25-1 and TRBJ2-5, is EADIYQTPRYLVIGTGKKITLECSQTMGHDKMYWYQQDPGMELHLIHYSYGVNSTEKGDLSSESTVSRIRTEHFPLTLESARPSHTSQYLCASSDRKGPETQYFGPGTRLLVL.